This T cell receptor beta chain was found in a study of T cells in Graves' hyperthyroidism and ophthalmopathy. The V gene end was trimmed by 5 bases and the J gene end by 9 bases; junction bases not matched to a gene: 8. The CDR3 has 14 amino acids. Germline V gene data show CDR1 as MDHEN and CDR2 as SYDVKM. This clonotype was counted at least ten times. Patients with uncontrolled infections, other autoimmune diseases, pregnancy or lactation were excluded. Template material for amplifying TCR beta CDR3 regions consisted of RNA transcripts. The study used the HTBI primer set for a first-round RT-PCR of the TCR CDR3. TCRdb fed the multiplex PCR reads into MiXCR, producing one record per CDR3 protein. The sample yields around 500,000 distinct CDR3 sequences, approximately 15% seen once.

The source of this sequence is a woman between 40 and 50 years old with Graves' hyperthyroidism. Sequencing was carried out using blood. The genes are TRBV28 and TRBJ2-1, with TRBD2 identical over 9 bases. The CDR3: CASSPLAGAGEQFF. The CDR3 nucleotides are TGTGCCAGCAGTCCGTTAGCGGGAGCTGGTGAGCAGTTCTTC.